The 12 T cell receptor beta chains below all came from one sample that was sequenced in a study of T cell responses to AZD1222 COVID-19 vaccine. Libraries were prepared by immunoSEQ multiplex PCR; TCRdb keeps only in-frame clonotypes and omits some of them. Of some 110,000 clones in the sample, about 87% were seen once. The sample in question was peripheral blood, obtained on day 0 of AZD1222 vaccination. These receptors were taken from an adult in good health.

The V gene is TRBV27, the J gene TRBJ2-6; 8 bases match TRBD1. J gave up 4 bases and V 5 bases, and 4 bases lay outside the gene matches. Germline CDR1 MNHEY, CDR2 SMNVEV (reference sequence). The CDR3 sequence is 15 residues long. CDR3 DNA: TGTGCCAGCAGTCCCGGGACAGGAGGGGCCAACGTCCTGACTTTC. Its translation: CASSPGTGGANVLTF.

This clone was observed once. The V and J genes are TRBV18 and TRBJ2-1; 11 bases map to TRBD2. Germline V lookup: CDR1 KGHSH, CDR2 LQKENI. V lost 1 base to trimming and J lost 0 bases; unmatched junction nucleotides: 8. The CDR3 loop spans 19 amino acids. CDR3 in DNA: TGTGCCAGCTCACCACTCCCCGGGACTAGCGGCCGCTCCTACAATGAGCAGTTCTTC. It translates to CASSPLPGTSGRSYNEQFF.

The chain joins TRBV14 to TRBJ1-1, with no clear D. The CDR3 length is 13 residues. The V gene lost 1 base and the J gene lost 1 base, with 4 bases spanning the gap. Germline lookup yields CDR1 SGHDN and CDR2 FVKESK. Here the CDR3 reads CASSQGGNTEAFF. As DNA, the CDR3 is TGTGCCAGCAGCCAAGGGGGGAACACTGAAGCTTTCTTT.

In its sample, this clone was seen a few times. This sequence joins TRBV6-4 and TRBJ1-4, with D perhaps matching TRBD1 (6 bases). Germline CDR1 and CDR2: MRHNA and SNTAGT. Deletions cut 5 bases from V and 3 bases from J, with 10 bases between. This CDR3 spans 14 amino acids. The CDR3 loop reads CASSPTGPNEKLFF. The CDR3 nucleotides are TGTGCCAGCAGTCCAACAGGGCCTAATGAAAAACTGTTTTTT.

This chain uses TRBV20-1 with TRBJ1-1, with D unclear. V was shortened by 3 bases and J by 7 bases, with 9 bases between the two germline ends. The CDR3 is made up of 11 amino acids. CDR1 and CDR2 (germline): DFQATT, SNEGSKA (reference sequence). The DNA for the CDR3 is TGCAGTGCTAGCTGGAGGGATGAAGCTTTCTTT. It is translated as CSASWRDEAFF.

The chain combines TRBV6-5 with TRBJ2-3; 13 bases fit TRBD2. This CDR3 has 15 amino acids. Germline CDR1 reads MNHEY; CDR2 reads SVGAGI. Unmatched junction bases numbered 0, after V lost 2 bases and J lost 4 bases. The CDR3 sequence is CASSYGTSGADTQYF. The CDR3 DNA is TGTGCCAGCAGTTACGGGACTAGCGGGGCAGATACGCAGTATTTT.

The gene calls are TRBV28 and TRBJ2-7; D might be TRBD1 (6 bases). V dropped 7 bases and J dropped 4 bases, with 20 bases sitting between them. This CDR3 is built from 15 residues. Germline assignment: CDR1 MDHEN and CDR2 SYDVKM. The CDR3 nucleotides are TGTGCCAGCACTCTCCCTTTGGCAGGGGCGTACGAGCAGTACTTC. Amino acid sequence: CASTLPLAGAYEQYF.

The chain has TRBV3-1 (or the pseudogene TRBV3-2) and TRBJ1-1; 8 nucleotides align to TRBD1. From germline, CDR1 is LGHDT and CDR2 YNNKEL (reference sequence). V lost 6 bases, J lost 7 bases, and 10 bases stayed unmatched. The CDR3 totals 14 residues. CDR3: CASSSTGGGLEAFF. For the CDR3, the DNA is TGTGCCAGCAGTTCCACAGGGGGTGGTCTTGAAGCTTTCTTT.

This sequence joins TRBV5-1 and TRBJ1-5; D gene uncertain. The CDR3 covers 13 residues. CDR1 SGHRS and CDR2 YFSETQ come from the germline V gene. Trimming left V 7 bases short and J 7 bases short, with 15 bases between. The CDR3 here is CASASIPDQPQHF. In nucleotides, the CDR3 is TGCGCCAGCGCTAGCATCCCCGACCAGCCCCAGCATTTT. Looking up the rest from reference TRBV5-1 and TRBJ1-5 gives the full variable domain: KAGVTQTPRYLIKTRGQQVTLSCSPISGHRSVSWYQQTPGQGLQFLFEYFSETQRNKGNFPGRFSGRQFSNSRSEMNVSTLELGDSALYLCASASIPDQPQHFGDGTRLSIL.

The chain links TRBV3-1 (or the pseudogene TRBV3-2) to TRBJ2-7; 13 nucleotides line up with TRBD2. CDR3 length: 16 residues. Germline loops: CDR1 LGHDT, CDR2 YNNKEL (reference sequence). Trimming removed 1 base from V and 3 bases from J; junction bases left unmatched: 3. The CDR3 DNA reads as TGTGCCAGCAGCCAAGGCCGACTAGCGGGAGGCTACGAGCAGTACTTC. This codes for CASSQGRLAGGYEQYF.

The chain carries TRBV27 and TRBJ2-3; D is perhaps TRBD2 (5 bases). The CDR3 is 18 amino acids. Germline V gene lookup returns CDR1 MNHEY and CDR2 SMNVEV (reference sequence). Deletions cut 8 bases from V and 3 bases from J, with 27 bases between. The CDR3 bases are TGTGCCAGCCGCTCCATTCGGGCTAGCAGTTTTATTACAGATACGCAGTATTTT. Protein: CASRSIRASSFITDTQYF.

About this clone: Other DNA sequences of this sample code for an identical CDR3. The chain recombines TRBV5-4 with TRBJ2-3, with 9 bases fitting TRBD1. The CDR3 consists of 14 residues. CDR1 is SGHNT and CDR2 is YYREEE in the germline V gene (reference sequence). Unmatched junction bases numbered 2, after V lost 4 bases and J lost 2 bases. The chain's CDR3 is CASSLQGATDTQYF. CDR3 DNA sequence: TGTGCCAGCAGCCTACAGGGGGCCACAGATACGCAGTATTTT.